These T cell receptor beta chains were read from a single sample in a study of cytomegalovirus exposure and HLA in healthy donors. Sequencing used immunoSEQ multiplex PCR; TCRdb keeps in-frame clones, though not all of them. The sample contains about 130,000 clones, approximately 17% of which appear only once. Sequencing was performed on PBMCs. These receptors all come from a female donor in good health and CMV-seropositive. Each CDR3 is given with its conserved first and last residue. Each record gives: V gene, D gene, clone size, J gene, CDR3 DNA, CDR3 protein. D genes are given only for firm matches. Size values are once, few and many counts, or a class for expanded clones, and some rows have none.

>TRBV29-1|TRBD1|-|TRBJ2-2
TGCAGCGTCATACGCGGGACAGGGGTCACCGGGGAGCTGTTTTTT
CSVIRGTGVTGELFF
>TRBV2|TRBD2|few|TRBJ2-1
TGTGCCAGCAGTGAACTAGCGGGGTGGGGCGCCTACAATGAGCAGTTCTTC
CASSELAGWGAYNEQFF
>TRBV11-2|-|few|TRBJ1-3
TGTGCCAGCAGCTTAGGGCCAATCTCTGGAAACACCATATATTTT
CASSLGPISGNTIYF
>TRBV4-1|-|few|TRBJ2-7
TGCGCCAGCAGCCAAGCGGGTGTCCACGAGCAGTACTTC
CASSQAGVHEQYF
>TRBV5-1|-|-|TRBJ1-1
TGCGCCAGCAGCTTGCACGGGGGGGCTGGAGCTTTCTTT
CASSLHGGAGAFF
>TRBV2|-|-|TRBJ2-1
TGTGCCAGCAGACAGGAAACCGGGACAGAGCAGTTCTTC
CASRQETGTEQFF
>TRBV4-1|-|-|TRBJ2-3
TGCGCCAGCAGCCAAATCTCCGGGGGGCCTCTCACAGATACGCAGTATTTT
CASSQISGGPLTDTQYF
>TRBV30|-|few|TRBJ2-7
TGTGCCTGGAGTTGGAGGGACGAGCAGTACTTC
CAWSWRDEQYF
>TRBV27|-|-|TRBJ2-7
TGTGCCAGCAGTTCTGGACAGACCTACGAGCAGTACTTC
CASSSGQTYEQYF
>TRBV5-1|-|-|TRBJ1-1
TGCGCCAGCAGCGCCAGGGTCATGAACACTGAAGCTTTCTTT
CASSARVMNTEAFF
>TRBV21-1|-|few|TRBJ2-7
TGTGCCAGCAGCAAACAGGGGACTAGTCCATACGAGCAGTACTTC
CASSKQGTSPYEQYF
>TRBV5-1|-|-|TRBJ2-3
TGCGCCAGCAGATTAGGGGCGGACGCTAGCACAGATACGCAGTATTTT
CASRLGADASTDTQYF
>TRBV19|TRBD2|few|TRBJ2-5
TGTGCCAGTAGTATCTGGGTAGCGGGTCATCGAGAGACCCAGTACTTC
CASSIWVAGHRETQYF
>TRBV19|-|-|TRBJ1-5
TGTGCCAGTAGTGTTGCGGGGAAAAATCAGCCCCAGCATTTT
CASSVAGKNQPQHF
>TRBV15|-|few|TRBJ1-6
TGTGCCACCAGCAGTCGAACAGGGTCTCATAATTCACCCCTCCACTTT
CATSSRTGSHNSPLHF
>TRBV4-3|TRBD1|-|TRBJ2-7
TGCGCCAGCAGCCGGACAGGGTTGAGCTCCTACGAGCAGTACTTC
CASSRTGLSSYEQYF